One and the same sample provided the 21 T cell receptor beta chains below, sequenced in a study of OX40 agonist ivuxolimab in advanced cancers. The table came from immunoSEQ multiplex PCR; TCRdb's copy has only in-frame clones and leaves some out. This table has 65,000 to 80,000 clones, around 90% appearing once. This material consisted of CD4+ or CD8+ T cells sorted from blood, taken in a trial of the OX40 agonist ivuxolimab. Receptor source: an adult with an advanced solid tumor such as melanoma, head and neck, liver or kidney cancer.

This clone has only one observation. The J gene is TRBJ2-5, the V gene TRBV27; D may be TRBD1 (6 bases). Gene TRBJ2-7 matches the end of the DNA better, so the J call may be wrong. CDR1 is MNHEY and CDR2 is SMNVEV in the germline V gene (reference sequence). The CDR3 is 16 amino acids. In nucleotides, the CDR3 is TGTGCCAGCAGTCCCCATCCCAACAGGGATTACTACGAGCAGTACTTC. This codes for CASSPHPNRDYYEQYF.

The chain carries TRBV7-9 and TRBJ2-7; D gene uncertain. V gave up 5 bases and J gave up 5 bases, with 19 bases separating them. The CDR3 spans 15 residues. Per the germline V gene, CDR1 is SEHNR and CDR2 is FQNEAQ (reference sequence). CDR3 DNA sequence: TGTGCCAGCAGCCTTTTTGACGGCCCTCCTCACGAGCAGTACTTC. This gives the protein CASSLFDGPPHEQYF.

This chain connects TRBV15 to TRBJ1-2, with D possibly being TRBD1 (5 bases). Germline V CDR1 and CDR2: LNHNV, YYDKDF (reference sequence). V lost 0 bases to trimming and J lost 2 bases, with 16 bases between them. There are 17 residues in the CDR3. For the CDR3, the DNA is TGTGCCACCAGCAGAGATTTAGGACAATCCGGGAACTATGGCTACACCTTC. This codes for CATSRDLGQSGNYGYTF.

V usage is TRBV7-9 and J usage is TRBJ1-1; 7 bases align to TRBD1. Germline assignment: CDR1 SEHNR and CDR2 FQNEAQ (reference sequence). CDR3 length: 16 amino acids. V was clipped by 7 bases and J by 4 bases; unmatched bases: 15. The CDR3 DNA reads as TGTGCCAGCACCCTGCTAGGGGGCTTAGGTTTCACTGAAGCTTTCTTT. Protein sequence: CASTLLGGLGFTEAFF.

CDR3 in DNA: TGCGCCAGCAGCTTTGCAGCGGGAGGGGCCACAGATACGCAGTATTTT. This encodes CASSFAAGGATDTQYF. V gene TRBV5-1 combines with J gene TRBJ2-3; 10 nucleotides align to TRBD2. The junction had 5 bases not matched to a gene; V was cut back by 2 bases and J by 2 bases. This CDR3 is built from 16 residues. Germline values: CDR1 SGHRS, CDR2 YFSETQ.

The V gene is TRBV4-3, the J gene TRBJ2-6; D is perhaps TRBD1 (5 bases). This CDR3 contains 19 residues. Germline V gene data show CDR1 as LGHNA and CDR2 as YSLEER. Trimming stripped 4 bases from V and 0 bases from J, with 19 bases between. The CDR3: CASSRDSVDTSSGANVLTF. The CDR3 DNA reads as TGCGCCAGCAGCCGAGATAGTGTGGACACGAGCTCTGGGGCCAACGTCCTGACTTTC.

V gene TRBV27 combines with J gene TRBJ2-7; no clear D. CDR1 and CDR2 from the germline V gene are MNHEY and SMNVEV (reference sequence). This CDR3 has 11 amino acids. V lost 5 bases and J 5 bases, leaving 7 bases between the germline ends. CDR3 region: CASSERDEQYF. As DNA, the CDR3 is TGTGCCAGCAGTGAAAGAGACGAGCAGTACTTC.

The chain recombines TRBV5-1 with TRBJ2-1; 12 positions match TRBD2. This CDR3 is built from 14 residues. The germline gives CDR1 SGHRS, CDR2 YFSETQ. V was pared by 4 bases and J by 10 bases, with 6 bases of the junction left unmatched. CDR3 region: CASSPSGRAWEQFF. The CDR3 coding sequence is TGCGCCAGCAGCCCTAGCGGGAGGGCGTGGGAGCAGTTCTTC.

The chain links TRBV11-3 to TRBJ2-5, with D possibly matching TRBD2 (7 bases). The DNA end lines up better with TRBJ2-7; the J call may be wrong. The CDR3 is 15 amino acids. Looked up from germline, CDR1 is SGHNT and CDR2 is YENEEA. The CDR3 protein is CASSWARGGADEQYF. The DNA of the CDR3 is TGTGCCAGCAGCTGGGCCCGAGGGGGGGCCGACGAGCAGTACTTC.

This rearrangement joins TRBV23-1 to TRBJ2-7, with D unresolved. TRBV23-1 is an open reading frame whose function is uncertain. Trimming removed 3 bases at V and 0 bases at J, with 15 bases between. There are 16 residues in the CDR3. The CDR3 here is CASSHPDPYSSYEQYF. CDR3 DNA sequence: TGCGCCAGCAGTCACCCGGACCCATATAGCTCCTACGAGCAGTACTTC.

The V call is TRBV27, the J call TRBJ1-2; D ambiguous. The CDR3 sequence is 14 residues long. Trimming pared 0 bases from V and 4 bases from J, leaving 9 bases between. Germline V lookup: CDR1 MNHEY, CDR2 SMNVEV (reference sequence). In DNA form, the CDR3 reads TGTGCCAGCAGTTTATCGATGGTCGGCTATGGCTACACCTTC. The encoded protein is CASSLSMVGYGYTF.

The chain is built from TRBV27 and TRBJ2-7; 9 nucleotides match TRBD2. The trim removed 5 bases at V and 4 bases at J, leaving 15 bases unmatched. The CDR3 is 17 amino acids. Germline CDR1 reads MNHEY; CDR2 reads SMNVEV (reference sequence). CDR3 DNA sequence: TGTGCCAGCAGTCTCCAGGCCGCTCTAGCGGGGACGTACGAGCAGTACTTC. Amino acids: CASSLQAALAGTYEQYF.

The rearrangement uses TRBV11-3 and TRBJ2-7, with D uncertain. The ends were cut back, 3 bases at V and 5 bases at J, with 11 bases in the middle. Germline V lookup: CDR1 SGHNT, CDR2 YENEEA. The CDR3 runs 13 residues. CDR3 nucleotide sequence: TGTGCCAGCAGCTTTGTTAGTTCCCACGAGCAGTACTTC. Protein product: CASSFVSSHEQYF.

The rearrangement uses TRBV4-3 and TRBJ2-1, with a possible D match to TRBD2 (6 bases). V was clipped by 8 bases and J by 1 base, with 15 bases between them. The CDR3 totals 15 residues. The germline gives CDR1 LGHNA, CDR2 YSLEER. This chain's CDR3 is CASGGTLRSYNEQFF. CDR3 nucleotides: TGCGCCAGCGGGGGGACCCTTAGGTCCTACAATGAGCAGTTCTTC.

The V gene is TRBV6-1, the J gene TRBJ2-7; 9 nucleotides match TRBD2. Germline V lookup: CDR1 MNHNS, CDR2 SASEGT. V lost 9 bases and J lost 3; bases outside the gene matches: 3. The CDR3 extends over 12 amino acids. CDR3 residues: CASGLASYEQYF. DNA for the CDR3: TGTGCCAGTGGACTAGCGAGCTACGAGCAGTACTTC.

This clone was seen more than once but under ten times. The rearrangement links TRBV7-9 to TRBJ2-5; D not certain. Trimming shortened V by 2 bases and J by 2 bases, and 9 bases separated the two germline ends. This CDR3 spans 14 amino acids. Looked up from germline, CDR1 is SEHNR and CDR2 is FQNEAQ (reference sequence). CDR3 in amino acids: CASSLTSPQETQYF. The CDR3 region has the DNA TGTGCCAGCAGCTTAACTTCACCGCAAGAGACCCAGTACTTC.

The CDR3 DNA follows: TGTGCCAGCAGCTTGCGGGAGGTACAAGAGACCCAGTACTTC. Protein: CASSLREVQETQYF. The chain links TRBV5-4 to TRBJ2-5; TRBD2 aligns across 7 bases. This CDR3 comprises 14 residues. Per the germline V gene, CDR1 is SGHNT and CDR2 is YYREEE (reference sequence). V shed 1 base and J 2 bases; nucleotides not matched to a gene: 2.

This rearrangement joins TRBV28 to TRBJ2-7, with D maybe TRBD2 (6 bases). V was pared by 7 bases and J by 6 bases, with 19 bases between. Germline V CDR1 and CDR2: MDHEN, SYDVKM. This CDR3 is 14 amino acids long. The CDR3 here is CASTPGLSRSEQYF. The CDR3 DNA is TGTGCCAGCACCCCGGGACTCTCGCGTAGCGAGCAGTACTTC.

The CDR3 DNA reads TGCGCCAGCAGCGTTGGGACTGCCATCAATGAGCAGTTCTTC. It translates to CASSVGTAINEQFF. V and J are TRBV4-3 and TRBJ2-1, with D possibly matching TRBD2 (6 bases). The CDR3 contains 14 residues. V lost 5 bases to trimming and J lost 6 bases, with 14 bases between them. Per germline, CDR1 LGHNA and CDR2 YSLEER.

The table lists this clone with a count of one. The gene calls are TRBV4-3 and TRBJ1-2; D possibly corresponds to TRBD1 (5 bases). The CDR3 is 13 residues long. V lost 0 bases to trimming and J lost 8 bases, with 10 bases between them. The germline V gene encodes CDR1 LGHNA and CDR2 YSLEER. Here the CDR3 reads CASSQDLAGGYTF. In DNA, the CDR3 is TGCGCCAGCAGCCAAGATCTAGCAGGGGGCTACACCTTC.

The V call is TRBV7-3, the J call TRBJ2-3, with TRBD2 as a possible D gene (6 bases). The CDR3 covers 15 residues. CDR1 SGHTA and CDR2 FQGTGA come from the germline V gene. The V and J ends lost 0 bases and 3 bases respectively, with 10 bases between them. The CDR3 DNA sequence: TGTGCCAGCAGCTTAACGGGAGGTTTGACAGATACGCAGTATTTT. This translates into CASSLTGGLTDTQYF.